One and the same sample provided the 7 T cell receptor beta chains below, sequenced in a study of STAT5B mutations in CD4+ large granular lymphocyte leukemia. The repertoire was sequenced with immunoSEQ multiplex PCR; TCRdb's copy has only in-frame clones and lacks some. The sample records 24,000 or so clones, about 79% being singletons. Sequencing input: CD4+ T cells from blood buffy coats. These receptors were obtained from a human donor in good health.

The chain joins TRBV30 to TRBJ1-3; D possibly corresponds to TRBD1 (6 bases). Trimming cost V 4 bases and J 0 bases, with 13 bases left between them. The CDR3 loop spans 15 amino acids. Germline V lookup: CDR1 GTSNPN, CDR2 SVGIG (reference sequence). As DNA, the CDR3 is TGTGCCTGGACCGGAGACAGGTTCTCTGGAAACACCATATATTTT. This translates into CAWTGDRFSGNTIYF.

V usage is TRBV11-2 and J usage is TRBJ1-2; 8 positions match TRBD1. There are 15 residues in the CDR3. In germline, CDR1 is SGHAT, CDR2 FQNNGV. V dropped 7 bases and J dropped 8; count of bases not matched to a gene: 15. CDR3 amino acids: CASTGGELDWGGYTF. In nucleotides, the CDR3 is TGTGCCAGCACAGGGGGCGAATTGGATTGGGGGGGCTACACCTTC.

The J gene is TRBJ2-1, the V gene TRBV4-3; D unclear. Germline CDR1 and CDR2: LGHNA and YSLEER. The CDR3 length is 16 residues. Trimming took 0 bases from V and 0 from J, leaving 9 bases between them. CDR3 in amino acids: CASSQDTVSSYNEQFF. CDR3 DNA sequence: TGCGCCAGCAGCCAAGATACGGTAAGCTCCTACAATGAGCAGTTCTTC.

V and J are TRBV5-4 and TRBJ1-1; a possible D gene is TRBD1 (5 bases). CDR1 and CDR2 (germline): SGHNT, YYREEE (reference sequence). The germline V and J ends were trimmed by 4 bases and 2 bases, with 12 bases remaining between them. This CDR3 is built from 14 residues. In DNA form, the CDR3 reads TGTGCCAGCAGCAACGGGACGGATAACACTGAAGCTTTCTTT. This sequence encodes CASSNGTDNTEAFF. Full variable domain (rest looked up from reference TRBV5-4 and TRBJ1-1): ETGVTQSPTHLIKTRGQQVTLRCSSQSGHNTVSWYQQALGQGPQFIFQYYREEENGRGNFPPRFSGLQFPNYSSELNVNALELDDSALYLCASSNGTDNTEAFFGQGTRLTVV.

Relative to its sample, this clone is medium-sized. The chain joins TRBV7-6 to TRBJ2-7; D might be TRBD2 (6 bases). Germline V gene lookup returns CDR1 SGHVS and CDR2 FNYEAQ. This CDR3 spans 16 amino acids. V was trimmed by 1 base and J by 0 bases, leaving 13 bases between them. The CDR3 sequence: CASSLVGGVSSYEQYF. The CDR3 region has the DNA TGTGCCAGCAGCTTAGTGGGCGGGGTAAGCTCCTACGAGCAGTACTTC.

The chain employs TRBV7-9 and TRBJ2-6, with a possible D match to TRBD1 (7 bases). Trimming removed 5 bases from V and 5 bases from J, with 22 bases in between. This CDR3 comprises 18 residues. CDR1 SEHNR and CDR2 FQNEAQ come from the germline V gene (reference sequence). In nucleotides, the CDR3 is TGTGCCAGCAGCCACGCAGGGCAGGGGGGCATTAGGGCCAACGTCCTGACTTTC. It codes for CASSHAGQGGIRANVLTF.

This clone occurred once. The CDR3 spells CASSQGRTGGNGYTF. The CDR3 DNA reads TGTGCCAGCAGCCAAGGAAGAACAGGGGGAAATGGCTACACCTTC. The V call is TRBV14, the J call TRBJ1-2; 8 nucleotides match TRBD1. The CDR3 length is 15 residues. V shed 1 base, J shed 6 bases, and the junction held 7 bases outside the gene matches. Germline loops: CDR1 SGHDN, CDR2 FVKESK.